These 20 T cell receptor beta chains originate from one sample sequenced in a study of cytomegalovirus exposure and HLA in healthy donors. The primer mix had 60 Vbeta and 13 Jbeta primers. Produced via immunoSEQ multiplex PCR; TCRdb's table is partial and in-frame only. The data contain 100,000 or so clones, more than 80% of them singletons. Sequencing used PBMCs. Receptors were obtained from a man younger than 40 in good health and CMV-seronegative.

The chain combines TRBV4-1 with TRBJ1-1; D gene uncertain. Germline CDR1 reads MGHRA; CDR2 reads YSYEKL. The CDR3 has 14 residues. Trimming took off 4 bases at V and 5 bases at J, with 14 bases between the two ends. The CDR3 protein is CASSPGPGRTEAFF. CDR3 nucleotide sequence: TGCGCCAGCAGCCCAGGTCCAGGAAGGACTGAAGCTTTCTTT.

This clone was found a few times. The V and J genes are TRBV6-1 and TRBJ2-1, with 8 bases fitting TRBD2. The CDR3 spans 15 residues. Trimming removed 2 bases from V and 5 bases from J; junction bases left unmatched: 5. CDR1 is MNHNS, CDR2 SASEGT, per germline. This chain's CDR3 is CASSEFSGEHNEQFF. CDR3 sequence (DNA): TGTGCCAGCAGTGAATTTAGCGGGGAGCACAATGAGCAGTTCTTC.

This clone showed up just a few times. V and J are TRBV28 and TRBJ2-7; the match to TRBD2 covers 11 bases. The length of the CDR3 is 14 residues. Germline V gene sequence: CDR1 MDHEN, CDR2 SYDVKM. The V and J ends lost 7 bases and 4 bases, in that order; junction bases with no gene match: 6. DNA for the CDR3: TGTGCCAGCACACTAGCGGGAGTTTCTTACGAGCAGTACTTC. Translating it yields CASTLAGVSYEQYF.

The V gene is TRBV11-2, the J gene TRBJ1-2, with D possibly matching TRBD1 (5 bases). The V gene lost 2 bases and the J gene lost 4 bases, with 23 bases spanning the gap. The CDR3 spans 18 residues. Germline-derived CDR1 and CDR2 are SGHAT and FQNNGV. The CDR3 nucleotides read TGTGCCAGCAGCTTAAACTGGCGAAGGGGCGGCCCTTCCTATGGCTACACCTTC. It specifies CASSLNWRRGGPSYGYTF.

The chain combines TRBV19 with TRBJ1-1, with D tentatively TRBD1 (5 bases). This CDR3 has 12 amino acids. The germline V gene has CDR1 LNHDA and CDR2 SQIVND (reference sequence). V lost 7 bases and J lost 7, with 13 bases in between. The CDR3 DNA is TGTGCCAGTACCAGGGTAGGGAATGAAGCTTTCTTT. Amino acids: CASTRVGNEAFF.

The chain links TRBV7-2 to TRBJ2-3; D might be TRBD2 (6 bases). The CDR3 has 16 residues. The V and J ends lost 4 bases and 4 bases respectively, with 18 bases between them. Germline V gene data show CDR1 as SGHTA and CDR2 as FQGNSA. The DNA of the CDR3 is TGTGCCAGCAGCTCATTGTCCGGGAGTGGGGCAGATACGCAGTATTTT. The encoded protein is CASSSLSGSGADTQYF.

V usage is TRBV5-5 and J usage is TRBJ2-3, with 8 bases lining up with TRBD1. The CDR3 sequence is 14 residues long. The germline CDR1 and CDR2 sequences are SGHKS and YYEKEE (reference sequence). The V and J ends lost 3 bases and 3 bases, in that order; junction bases with no gene match: 3. The CDR3, as DNA: TGTGCCAGCAGCTCGCGGACAGGGACAGATACGCAGTATTTT. Translation: CASSSRTGTDTQYF. Together with reference TRBV5-5 and TRBJ2-3, the CDR3 gives the full variable domain: DAGVTQSPTHLIKTRGQQVTLRCSPISGHKSVSWYQQVLGQGPQFIFQYYEKEERGRGNFPDRFSARQFPNYSSELNVNALLLGDSALYLCASSSRTGTDTQYFGPGTRLTVL.

This clone has more than one count but fewer than ten. The V call is TRBV6-1, the J call TRBJ1-5; 9 bases fit TRBD1. Germline CDR1 and CDR2: MNHNS and SASEGT. Losses at the gene ends were 2 bases for V and 3 bases for J; bases not matched to a gene: 11. This CDR3 has 18 residues. The CDR3 reads CASSERPQGARSNQPQHF. The DNA for the CDR3 is TGTGCCAGCAGTGAAAGACCACAGGGGGCGAGGTCCAATCAGCCCCAGCATTTT.

The rearrangement joins TRBV5-6 to TRBJ2-1; 10 bases agree with TRBD1. Trimming at V came to 0 bases and at J to 3 bases, leaving 3 bases not matched to a gene. CDR1 is SGHDT and CDR2 is YYEEEE in the germline V gene. The CDR3 length is 16 residues. For the CDR3, the DNA is TGTGCCAGCAGCTTGGAAGGGACAGGGGTCTACAATGAGCAGTTCTTC. Translation: CASSLEGTGVYNEQFF. Supplemented by reference TRBV5-6 and TRBJ2-1, the full variable domain reads DAGVTQSPTHLIKTRGQQVTLRCSPKSGHDTVSWYQQALGQGPQFIFQYYEEEERQRGNFPDRFSGHQFPNYSSELNVNALLLGDSALYLCASSLEGTGVYNEQFFGPGTRLTVL.

The count of this clone is one. The chain employs TRBV6-1 and TRBJ1-3; 7 nucleotides line up with TRBD1. Trimming took 0 bases from V and 3 from J; bases not matched to a gene: 8. The CDR3 covers 17 residues. Germline V gives CDR1 MNHNS, CDR2 SASEGT. This chain's CDR3 is CASSEAIRGASGNTIYF. The DNA of the CDR3 is TGTGCCAGCAGTGAAGCGATCAGGGGGGCTAGTGGAAACACCATATATTTT.

In nucleotides, the CDR3 is TGTGCCAGCAGCTTAGGGACAGGGGAAGAGACCCAGTACTTC. Protein product: CASSLGTGEETQYF. V is TRBV5-4 and J is TRBJ2-5; TRBD1 matches at 10 bases. CDR1 is SGHNT and CDR2 is YYREEE in the germline V gene (reference sequence). V was pared by 2 bases and J by 3 bases, with 1 base of the junction left unmatched. The CDR3 contains 14 residues.

In DNA form, the CDR3 reads TGTGCCAGCAGTGAAGGGGGGGGCCTAGCCAAAAACATTCAGTACTTC. Its protein product is CASSEGGGLAKNIQYF. This chain joins TRBV2 and TRBJ2-4, with D perhaps TRBD2 (7 bases). The CDR3 runs to 16 residues. Germline assignment: CDR1 SNHLY and CDR2 FYNNEI. V was trimmed by 1 base and J by 0 bases, leaving 10 bases between them.

The chain has TRBV7-8 and TRBJ2-2; the D gene is possibly TRBD1 (6 bases). This CDR3 is built from 21 residues. CDR1 and CDR2 from the germline V gene are SGHVS and FQNEAQ. V lost 0 bases to trimming and J lost 2 bases, with 25 bases between them. The CDR3 nucleotides are TGTGCCAGCAGCTTAGCGTCCACCTCCGGGACACTTTTATCTAACACCGGGGAGCTGTTTTTT. Its protein product is CASSLASTSGTLLSNTGELFF.

The chain links TRBV28 to TRBJ1-4, with a weak D call TRBD1 (6 bases). Germline CDR1 is MDHEN and CDR2 is SYDVKM. Between the trimmed V and J ends, which lost 6 bases and 8 bases, there was a span of 19 bases. This CDR3 has 15 residues. The CDR3 DNA sequence: TGTGCCAGCAGCTCAGGGGCCCAAACGGAGGAAAAACTGTTTTTT. Its translation is CASSSGAQTEEKLFF.

The rearrangement links TRBV5-1 to TRBJ2-1, with TRBD2 matching over 9 bases. The germline CDR1 and CDR2 sequences are SGHRS and YFSETQ. The CDR3 is made up of 18 amino acids. V lost 0 bases, J lost 15 bases, and 22 bases stayed unmatched. The CDR3 nucleotides read TGCGCCAGCAGCTTGGCCCAGGCTAGCGGGGATTCACGAGAACAATCGTTCTTC. Translating gives CASSLAQASGDSREQSFF. The whole variable domain, filled in from reference TRBV5-1 and TRBJ2-1, reads KAGVTQTPRYLIKTRGQQVTLSCSPISGHRSVSWYQQTPGQGLQFLFEYFSETQRNKGNFPGRFSGRQFSNSRSEMNVSTLELGDSALYLCASSLAQASGDSREQSFFGPGTRLTVL.

The chain couples TRBV30 to TRBJ2-3; weak D call: TRBD2 (5 bases). From germline, CDR1 is GTSNPN and CDR2 SVGIG (reference sequence). The V gene lost 1 base and the J gene lost 7 bases, with 9 bases spanning the gap. The CDR3 runs to 12 residues. This CDR3 reads CAWSGSGYTQYF. DNA for the CDR3: TGTGCCTGGAGTGGATCGGGGTATACGCAGTATTTT.

This clone was seen just once. This chain joins TRBV2 and TRBJ2-1; a possible D gene is TRBD1 (6 bases). The CDR3 totals 17 residues. Trimming cost V 2 bases and J 3 bases, with 17 bases left between them. Germline values: CDR1 SNHLY, CDR2 FYNNEI. CDR3 region: CASSEILGQGIYNEQFF. The CDR3 nucleotides read TGTGCCAGCAGTGAAATTTTGGGGCAGGGGATCTACAATGAGCAGTTCTTC. The variable domain in full, with the rest retrieved from reference TRBV2 and TRBJ2-1, is EPEVTQTPSHQVTQMGQEVILRCVPISNHLYFYWYRQILGQKVEFLVSFYNNEISEKSEIFDDQFSVERPDGSNFTLKIRSTKLEDSAMYFCASSEILGQGIYNEQFFGPGTRLTVL.

The chain carries TRBV5-1 and TRBJ2-5, with 12 positions matching TRBD2. Germline V gene sequence: CDR1 SGHRS, CDR2 YFSETQ. V lost 5 bases and J lost 1; bases outside the gene matches: 6. This CDR3 has 16 amino acids. CDR3 DNA: TGCGCCAGCAGTTCTAGCGGGAGGGACCTCCAAGAGACCCAGTACTTC. It yields the protein CASSSSGRDLQETQYF.

The V gene is TRBV5-8, the J gene TRBJ2-2; the D gene is possibly TRBD1 (6 bases). CDR1 is SGHTS, CDR2 YDEGEE, per germline. The CDR3 is made up of 15 amino acids. Trimming removed 0 bases from V and 0 bases from J, with 6 bases in between. DNA of the CDR3: TGTGCCAGCAGCTTGGGGACAGCGAACACCGGGGAGCTGTTTTTT. Protein: CASSLGTANTGELFF.

The J gene is TRBJ2-1, the V gene TRBV28, with D perhaps TRBD1 (5 bases). The V and J ends lost 4 bases and 6 bases respectively, with 13 bases between them. This CDR3 is 14 amino acids long. The germline gives CDR1 MDHEN, CDR2 SYDVKM. The CDR3 DNA sequence: TGTGCCAGCAGTTCACCCTCGACAGTCAATGAGCAGTTCTTC. It codes for CASSSPSTVNEQFF.